These 7 T cell receptor beta chains originate from one sample sequenced in a study of cytomegalovirus exposure and HLA in healthy donors (dated by TCRdb to 2017 to 2019). Library preparation employed the immunoSEQ multiplex PCR assay. The multiplex PCR relied on a mix of 60 forward primers for TCR Vbeta segments and 13 reverse primers for TCR Jbeta segments. What TCRdb holds here is the immuneACCESS table cut down to in-frame rearrangements. Part of the clones is not present; checked against another copy, under half of the missing clones reflect an unresolved V gene, and the others are unexplained. The sample has roughly 100,000 clones on record, roughly three quarters of them singletons. Together, the top ten hold roughly 3.9% of the sample. Sequenced sample: PBMCs. Receptors originate from a middle-aged man in good health and CMV-seropositive.

On this clone: The junction departs from germline at one end; a sequencing error may be responsible. This chain joins TRBV11-2 and TRBJ2-5; D perhaps matches TRBD2 (5 bases). The CDR3 extends over 14 amino acids. Germline V gene lookup returns CDR1 SGHAT and CDR2 FQNNGV. CDR3 in DNA: TGTGCCAGCAGCGTAGACTATCAAGAGGAGACCCAGTACTTC. Protein product: CASSVDYQEETQYF.

The chain combines TRBV27 with TRBJ2-3; a possible D gene is TRBD2 (5 bases). CDR1 and CDR2 from the germline V gene are MNHEY and SMNVEV (reference sequence). This CDR3 comprises 14 residues. V was pared by 7 bases and J by 0 bases, with 11 bases between. CDR3 amino acids: CASKRRGSTDTQYF. The CDR3 DNA follows: TGTGCCAGCAAACGGCGCGGGAGCACAGATACGCAGTATTTT.

This clone was counted a few times. CDR3 DNA sequence: TGTGCCAGCAGATCCAGCGGGAGGGCCATGGCCGGGGAGCTGTTTTTT. Amino acids: CASRSSGRAMAGELFF. This sequence joins TRBV27 and TRBJ2-2; TRBD2 aligns across 10 bases. The CDR3 consists of 16 residues. Germline V CDR1 and CDR2: MNHEY, SMNVEV (reference sequence). J lost 6 bases, V lost 6 bases, and 10 bases had no gene match.

The V and J genes are TRBV7-9 and TRBJ1-2; tentatively, D is TRBD1 (5 bases). CDR1 is SEHNR, CDR2 FQNEAQ, per germline (reference sequence). Trimming cost V 6 bases and J 4 bases, with 12 bases left between them. This CDR3 region has 13 residues. The CDR3 here is CASRQDSPYGYTF. In DNA, the CDR3 is TGTGCCAGCAGACAAGACAGCCCCTATGGCTACACCTTC. Looking up the rest from reference TRBV7-9 and TRBJ1-2 gives the full variable domain: DTGVSQNPRHKITKRGQNVTFRCDPISEHNRLYWYRQTLGQGPEFLTYFQNEAQLEKSRLLSDRFSAERPKGSFSTLEIQRTEQGDSAMYLCASRQDSPYGYTFGSGTRLTVV.

The J gene is TRBJ1-5, the V gene TRBV19; D is possibly TRBD1 (6 bases). Trimming took off 3 bases at V and 6 bases at J, with 15 bases between the two ends. The germline CDR1 and CDR2 sequences are LNHDA and SQIVND (reference sequence). The CDR3 spans 15 residues. DNA for the CDR3: TGTGCCAGTAGTATTCCCGGCAGGGGTGGTCAGCCCCAGCATTTT. Translating gives CASSIPGRGGQPQHF.

Details on this clone: Distinct nucleotide sequences in the sample also encode this CDR3. The J gene is TRBJ1-5, the V gene TRBV28; TRBD1 matches 8 bases. With 6 bases clipped from V and 2 bases from J, the junction kept 9 bases outside the gene matches. The CDR3 spans 16 residues. Germline values: CDR1 MDHEN, CDR2 SYDVKM. For the CDR3, the DNA is TGTGCCAGCAGGGAACAGGGGACAGGTCGCAATCAGCCCCAGCATTTT. It specifies CASREQGTGRNQPQHF.

This clone was detected once. The V gene is TRBV28, the J gene TRBJ2-7; weak D call: TRBD2 (6 bases). Deletions cut 5 bases from V and 7 bases from J, with 18 bases between. Germline V CDR1 and CDR2: MDHEN, SYDVKM. There are 14 residues in the CDR3. This chain's CDR3 is CASSPTGLPREQYF. For the CDR3, the DNA is TGTGCCAGCAGTCCCACGGGACTTCCCAGAGAGCAGTACTTC. Supplemented by reference TRBV28 and TRBJ2-7, the full variable domain reads DVKVTQSSRYLVKRTGEKVFLECVQDMDHENMFWYRQDPGLGLRLIYFSYDVKMKEKGDIPEGYSVSREKKERFSLILESASTNQTSMYLCASSPTGLPREQYFGPGTRLTVT.